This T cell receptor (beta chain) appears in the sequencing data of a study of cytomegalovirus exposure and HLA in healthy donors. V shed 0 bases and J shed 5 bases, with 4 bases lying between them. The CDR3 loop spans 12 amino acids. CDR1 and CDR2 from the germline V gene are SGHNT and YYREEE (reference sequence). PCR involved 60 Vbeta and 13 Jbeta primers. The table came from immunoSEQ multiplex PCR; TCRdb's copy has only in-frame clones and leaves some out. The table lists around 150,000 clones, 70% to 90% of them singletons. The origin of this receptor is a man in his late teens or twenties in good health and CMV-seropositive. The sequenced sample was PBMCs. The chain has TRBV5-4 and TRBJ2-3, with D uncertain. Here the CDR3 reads CASSLVRDTQYF. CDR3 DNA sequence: TGTGCCAGCAGCTTGGTTCGAGATACGCAGTATTTT.